This T cell receptor (beta chain) came from a study of blood T cell repertoires in COVID-19. At the level of the study: PBMCs, B-cell-depleted T cells, or T cells were the source of the cDNA or gDNA that made up the material.

TCRdb's copy holds only in-frame clones and misses some; the assay was immunoSEQ multiplex PCR. The data hold about 74,000 clones, with around 86% observed a single time. V lost 1 base to trimming and J lost 3 bases; unmatched junction nucleotides: 2. Germline CDR1 MNHEY, CDR2 SVGEGT. The length of the CDR3 is 14 residues. This chain joins TRBV6-2 or TRBV6-3 and TRBJ1-2, with 7 bases aligning to TRBD1. Sequenced sample: peripheral blood. The sequence was obtained from a woman of 80 years or more with active or convalescent COVID-19. CDR3 DNA sequence: TGTGCCAGCAGTTACTTCAGGGGGGACTATGGCTACACCTTC. Its protein product is CASSYFRGDYGYTF.